These T cell receptor beta chains were read from a single sample in a study of T cell responses to AZD1222 COVID-19 vaccine. The data were produced by immunoSEQ multiplex PCR, yet TCRdb's version contains in-frame clones alone and is incomplete. The sample consists of around 200,000 clones, around 90% of them appearing once. The input for sequencing was peripheral blood, taken on day 0 of AZD1222 vaccination. The receptors here all came from an adult in good health. The CDR3 runs from the conserved cysteine through the conserved F or W. The order of the fields is V gene, CDR3 length, D gene, clone size, J gene, CDR3 DNA, CDR3 protein. The D gene is left open where the match is weak. The listing skips clone size in some rows; elsewhere it reads once, few, many or a size class.

>TRBV19|15|.|.|TRBJ1-3
TGTGCCAGTAGTGAGCGGAGTATCTCTGGAAACACCATATATTTT
CASSERSISGNTIYF
>TRBV7-9|16|TRBD2|.|TRBJ2-1
TGTGCCAGCAGCTTAGGAGGGACTAGCGGGAGGAATGAGCAGTTCTTC
CASSLGGTSGRNEQFF
>TRBV24-1|15|TRBD2|.|TRBJ2-5
TGTGCCACCAGTGATCCAACTAGCGGGGGTGAGACCCAGTACTTC
CATSDPTSGGETQYF
>TRBV6-6|15|.|.|TRBJ2-1
TGTGCCAGCAGTTACACGAATAGCCCTCACAATGAGCAGTTCTTC
CASSYTNSPHNEQFF
>TRBV4-2|17|.|.|TRBJ1-6
TGTGCCAGCAGCCAAGATGCTGCGGGAGCGGGGAATTCACCCCTCCACTTT
CASSQDAAGAGNSPLHF
>TRBV19|17|TRBD1|.|TRBJ1-2
TGTGCCAGTAGTTCTATGGCGCTGCAGGGGGCAAGAGGTGGCTACACCTTC
CASSSMALQGARGGYTF
>TRBV7-2|11|.|once|TRBJ2-5
TGTGCCAGCAGCCCCTCAGAGACCCAGTACTTC
CASSPSETQYF
>TRBV7-8|18|TRBD1|.|TRBJ1-2
TGTGCCAGCAGCTTAGACGACCTAGGACAGGGGGCGTTCTATGGCTACACCTTC
CASSLDDLGQGAFYGYTF
>TRBV5-5|12|.|.|TRBJ1-5
TGTGCCAGCAGCTCAGGGGATCAGCCCCAGCATTTT
CASSSGDQPQHF
>TRBV7-9|14|.|.|TRBJ1-2
TGTGCCAGCAGCTTTGGGCTTACTAACTATGGCTACACCTTC
CASSFGLTNYGYTF
>TRBV6-6|13|.|once|TRBJ1-1
TGTGCCAGCACCCTAGAGTTCGGAACTGAAGCTTTCTTT
CASTLEFGTEAFF
>TRBV28|15|TRBD2|.|TRBJ2-2
TGTGCCAGCAGCCCCCCGGGAGGGGCCACCGGGGAGCTGTTTTTT
CASSPPGGATGELFF
>TRBV7-9|15|.|.|TRBJ2-3
TGTGCCAGCAGCTTAGTTGGGGGCAGCACAGATACGCAGTATTTT
CASSLVGGSTDTQYF
>TRBV13|15|TRBD1|few|TRBJ1-1
TGTGCCAGCAGCTTAGGCCCTGACAGGGCCACTGAAGCTTTCTTT
CASSLGPDRATEAFF
>TRBV2|13|.|.|TRBJ2-5
TGTGCCAGCAGTCAGAACGGGGAAGAGACCCAGTACTTC
CASSQNGEETQYF
>TRBV7-9|14|.|.|TRBJ2-7
TGTGCCAGCAGCTTAGCACTGCCTAACTACGAGCAGTACTTC
CASSLALPNYEQYF
>TRBV4-1|12|.|.|TRBJ2-1
TGCGCCAGCAGCCAAGTAGATCGGGAGCAGTTCTTC
CASSQVDREQFF
>TRBV28|13|.|.|TRBJ2-3
TGTGCCAGCAGTTTAGGGGGCTTTGGTACGCAGTATTTT
CASSLGGFGTQYF
>TRBV4-2|16|.|.|TRBJ2-2
TGTGCCAGCAGCCAATCAGGACTCCAAGCCAGCGGGGAGCTGTTTTTT
CASSQSGLQASGELFF
>TRBV7-6|16|TRBD2|.|TRBJ2-3
TGTGCCAGCAGCTTACCTAGCGGGGCTAGCACAGATACGCAGTATTTT
CASSLPSGASTDTQYF
>TRBV7-6|18|.|.|TRBJ2-6
TGTGCCAGCAGCTTAGTGGGGGGCCGAATCTCTGGGGCCAACGTCCTGACTTTC
CASSLVGGRISGANVLTF
>TRBV27|16|.|.|TRBJ1-6
TGTGCCAGCGGAGATCTAGAGGGTTCCTATAATTCACCCCTCCACTTT
CASGDLEGSYNSPLHF